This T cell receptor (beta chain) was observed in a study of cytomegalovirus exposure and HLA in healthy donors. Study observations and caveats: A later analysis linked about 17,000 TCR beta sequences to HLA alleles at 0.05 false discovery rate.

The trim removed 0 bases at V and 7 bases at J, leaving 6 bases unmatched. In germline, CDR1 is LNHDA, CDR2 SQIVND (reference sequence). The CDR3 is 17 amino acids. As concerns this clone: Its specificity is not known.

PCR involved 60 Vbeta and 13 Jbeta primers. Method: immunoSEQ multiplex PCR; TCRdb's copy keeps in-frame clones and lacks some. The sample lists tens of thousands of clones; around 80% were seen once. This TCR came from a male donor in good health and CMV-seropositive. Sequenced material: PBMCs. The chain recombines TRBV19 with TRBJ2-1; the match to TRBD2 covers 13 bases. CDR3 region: CASSIDRGLAGINEQFF. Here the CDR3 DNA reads TGTGCCAGTAGTATAGATAGGGGACTAGCGGGAATTAATGAGCAGTTCTTC.